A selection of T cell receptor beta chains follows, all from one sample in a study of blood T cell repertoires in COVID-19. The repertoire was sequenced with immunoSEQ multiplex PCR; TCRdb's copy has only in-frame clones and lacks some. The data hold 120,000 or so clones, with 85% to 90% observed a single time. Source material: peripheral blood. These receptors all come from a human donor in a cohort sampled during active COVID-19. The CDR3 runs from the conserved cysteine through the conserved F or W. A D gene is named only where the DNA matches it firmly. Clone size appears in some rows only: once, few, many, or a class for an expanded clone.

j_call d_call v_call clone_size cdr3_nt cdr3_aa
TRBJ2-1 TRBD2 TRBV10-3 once TGTGCCATAAAGCGGGAGGGCCGGTGGAAGCAGTTCTTC CAIKREGRWKQFF
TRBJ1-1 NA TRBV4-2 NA TGTGCCAGCAGCCAAGATGCTAAGAGTGAAGCTTTCTTT CASSQDAKSEAFF
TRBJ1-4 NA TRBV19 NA TGTGCCAGTATGGCCAGGGAGGGAGAAAAACTGTTTTTT CASMAREGEKLFF
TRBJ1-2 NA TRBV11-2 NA TGTGCCAGCAGCTTAGATCTGATGAGTGGCTACACCTTC CASSLDLMSGYTF
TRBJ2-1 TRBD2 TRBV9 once TGTGCCAGCAGCGTAGACGGGAGGGCCCGAGATGAGCAGTTCTTC CASSVDGRARDEQFF
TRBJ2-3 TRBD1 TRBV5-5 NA TGTGCCAGCAGCTCCTGGACAGGGCGGGCAGATACGCAGTATTTT CASSSWTGRADTQYF
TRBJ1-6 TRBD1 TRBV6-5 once TGTGCCAGCAGTTCAGGGGGCGGTTCACCCCTCCACTTT CASSSGGGSPLHF
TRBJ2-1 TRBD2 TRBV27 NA TGTGCCAGCAGTAGCGGGGGGGCCTACAATGAGCAGTTCTTC CASSSGGAYNEQFF
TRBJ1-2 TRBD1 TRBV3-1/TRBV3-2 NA TGTGCCAGCAGCCAGTTACAGGGGACGGATGGCTACACCTTC CASSQLQGTDGYTF
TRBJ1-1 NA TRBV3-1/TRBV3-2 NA TGTGCCAGCAGGTTTGGGGGGTCGACTGAAGCTTTCTTT CASRFGGSTEAFF
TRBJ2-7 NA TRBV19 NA TGTGCCAGTCAAAAAGGGCAGGGGACATACGAGCAGTACTTC CASQKGQGTYEQYF
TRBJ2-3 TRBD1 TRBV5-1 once TGCGCCAGCAGCTTGGCTCCGGGACAGGGCGGCACAGATACGCAGTATTTT CASSLAPGQGGTDTQYF
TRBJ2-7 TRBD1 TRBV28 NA TGTGCCAGCAGTTTACGTGACAGGGAAGGGCCGCAGTACTTC CASSLRDREGPQYF
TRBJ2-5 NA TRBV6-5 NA TGTGCCACAGGCCGGGGGGCAAGGGAGACCCAGTACTTC CATGRGARETQYF
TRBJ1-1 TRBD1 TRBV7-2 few TGTGCCAGCAGCACCACAGGGGGCGTCACTGAAGCTTTCTTT CASSTTGGVTEAFF
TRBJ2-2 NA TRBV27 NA TGTGCCAGCAGTTTCCCAGGGACCGGGGAGCTGTTTTTT CASSFPGTGELFF
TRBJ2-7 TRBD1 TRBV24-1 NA TGTGCCACCAGTACTACATTACAGGGGGCGCGGGAGCAGTACTTC CATSTTLQGAREQYF
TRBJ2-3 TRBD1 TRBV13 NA TGTGCCAGCAGCTATTCGGACAGGGAAGATACGCAGTATTTT CASSYSDREDTQYF
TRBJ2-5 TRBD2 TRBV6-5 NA TGTGCCAGCCGGGCGGGGGGGCTGGGAGAGACCCAGTACTTC CASRAGGLGETQYF
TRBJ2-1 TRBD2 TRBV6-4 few TGTGCCAGCAGTGAAGAGCCTAGCGGGAGCGATGAGCAGTTCTTC CASSEEPSGSDEQFF
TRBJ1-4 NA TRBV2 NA TGTGCCAGCAGTGTATTCGAAAAACTGTTTTTT CASSVFEKLFF
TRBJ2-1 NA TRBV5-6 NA TGTGCCAGCAGCCAAACAGGGTCACGCTGGTCGTACAATGAGCAGTTCTTC CASSQTGSRWSYNEQFF
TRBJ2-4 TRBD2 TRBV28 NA TGTGCCAGCAGACCCGGGACTAGCGGAGTTTTAGCCAAAAACATTCAGTACTTC CASRPGTSGVLAKNIQYF
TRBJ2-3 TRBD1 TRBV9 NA TGTGCCAGCAGAGGGACAGCAAATACGCAGTATTTT CASRGTANTQYF
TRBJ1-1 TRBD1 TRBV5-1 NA TGCGCCAGCAGCTGGGACAGAATGAACACTGAAGCTTTCTTT CASSWDRMNTEAFF
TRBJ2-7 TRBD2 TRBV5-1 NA TGCGCCAGCAGCTTAGGGGCGTTAGCGGGGGGGATCTACGAGCAGTACTTC CASSLGALAGGIYEQYF
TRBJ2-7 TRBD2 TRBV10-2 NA TGCGCCAGCTCGGGACTAGGCGACGAGCAGTACTTC CASSGLGDEQYF
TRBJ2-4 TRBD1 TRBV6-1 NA TGTGCCAGCAGTGTCTGGGACAGGGGATCCAAAAACATTCAGTACTTC CASSVWDRGSKNIQYF
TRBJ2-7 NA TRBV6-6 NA TGTGCCAGCAGTTTTGGCAGGGGAATCTACGAGCAGTACTTC CASSFGRGIYEQYF
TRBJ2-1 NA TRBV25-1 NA TGTGCCAGCAGCCCCAGCGGTATCTACAATGAGCAGTTCTTC CASSPSGIYNEQFF
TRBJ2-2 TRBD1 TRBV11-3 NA TGTGCCAGTGGACAGGGGGGGTCGATGAGCACCGGGGAGCTGTTTTTT CASGQGGSMSTGELFF
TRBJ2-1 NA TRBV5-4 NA TGTGCCAGCAGCTTCAGGGTACCGAACGTCAATGAGCAGTTCTTC CASSFRVPNVNEQFF
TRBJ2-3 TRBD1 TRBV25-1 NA TGTGCCAGCAGTGGGTCCGGGACAGGGTTCACAGATACGCAGTATTTT CASSGSGTGFTDTQYF
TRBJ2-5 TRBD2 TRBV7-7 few TGTGCTAGCAGCCTCGGGACTAGCACCCAAGAGACCCAGTACTTC CASSLGTSTQETQYF
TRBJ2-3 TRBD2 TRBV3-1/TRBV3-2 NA TGTGCCAGCAGCCAAAGGTACGGGAGGATCACAGATACGCAGTATTTT CASSQRYGRITDTQYF
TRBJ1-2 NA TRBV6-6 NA TGTGCCAGCAGTCCCAGAGTACAGTATGGCTACACCTTC CASSPRVQYGYTF
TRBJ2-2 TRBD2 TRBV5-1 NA TGCGCCAGCAGCACCGGGACTAGCGGGAAAGGGGGGACCGGGGAGCTGTTTTTT CASSTGTSGKGGTGELFF
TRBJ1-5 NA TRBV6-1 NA TGTGCCAGCAGTGGAAAACAATCGAGACAGGTTTTTTATCAGCCCCAGCATTTT CASSGKQSRQVFYQPQHF
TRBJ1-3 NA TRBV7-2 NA TGTGCCAGCAGCTTAGCGGCAGGGGCTGGAAACACCATATATTTT CASSLAAGAGNTIYF
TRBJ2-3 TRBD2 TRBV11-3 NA TGTGCCAGCAGCTTAGGGGGACTAGCGGGAGATACGCAGTATTTT CASSLGGLAGDTQYF
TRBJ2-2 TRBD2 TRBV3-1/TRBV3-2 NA TGTGCCAGCAGCCAGGGACTAGATTACACCGGGGAGCTGTTTTTT CASSQGLDYTGELFF
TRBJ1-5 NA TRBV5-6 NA TGTGCCAGCAGCCTATCGTCAGGGAATATGGCTCAGCCCCAGCATTTT CASSLSSGNMAQPQHF
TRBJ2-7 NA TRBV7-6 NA TGTGCCAGCAGCCCATTAGGCAGGGCCCACGAGCAGTACTTC CASSPLGRAHEQYF
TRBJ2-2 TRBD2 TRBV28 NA TGTGCCAGCAGCTTAGCGGGAGTGGGCACCGGGGAGCTGTTTTTT CASSLAGVGTGELFF
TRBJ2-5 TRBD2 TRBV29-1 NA TGCAGCGTTCGACTAGCGGGGCAACAAGAGACCCAGTACTTC CSVRLAGQQETQYF